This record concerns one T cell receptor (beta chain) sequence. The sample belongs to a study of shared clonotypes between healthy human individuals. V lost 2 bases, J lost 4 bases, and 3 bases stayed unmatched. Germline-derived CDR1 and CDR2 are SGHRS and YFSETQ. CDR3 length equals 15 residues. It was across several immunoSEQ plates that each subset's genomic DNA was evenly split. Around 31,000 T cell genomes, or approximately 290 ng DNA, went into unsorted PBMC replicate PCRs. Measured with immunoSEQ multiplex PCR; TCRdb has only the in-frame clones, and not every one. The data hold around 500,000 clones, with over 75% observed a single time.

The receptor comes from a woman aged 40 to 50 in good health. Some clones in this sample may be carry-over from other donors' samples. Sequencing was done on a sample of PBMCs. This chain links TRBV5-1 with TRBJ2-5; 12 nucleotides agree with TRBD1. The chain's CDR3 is CASSFGTGGRETQYF. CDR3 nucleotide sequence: TGCGCCAGCAGCTTCGGGACAGGGGGCCGAGAGACCCAGTACTTC.